What follows is one T cell receptor beta chain and its context. Authors' analysis steps: Estimation of nucleated cell counts was performed using reference gene primer amplification. Assay used: immunoSEQ multiplex PCR; TCRdb lists only in-frame clones, some missing. D and trimming were read from the DNA, whereas the V and J calls and clone size are those reported in that table. The sample carries 40,000 or so clones, approximately 92% recorded once. The record originates from a study of blood T cell repertoires in COVID-19. As for the study in general: T cells, B-cell-depleted T cells, or PBMCs supplied cDNA or gDNA.

Sequenced sample: peripheral blood. This sequence was found in a human donor in a cohort sampled during active COVID-19.

This CDR3 is CASSFSGYGYTF. The CDR3 region has the DNA TGTGCCAGCAGTTTTTCCGGCTATGGCTACACCTTC. The chain employs TRBV28 and TRBJ1-2, with D unclear. CDR3 size: 12 residues. The germline CDR1 and CDR2 sequences are MDHEN and SYDVKM. Trimming removed 3 bases from V and 4 bases from J, with 6 bases in between.